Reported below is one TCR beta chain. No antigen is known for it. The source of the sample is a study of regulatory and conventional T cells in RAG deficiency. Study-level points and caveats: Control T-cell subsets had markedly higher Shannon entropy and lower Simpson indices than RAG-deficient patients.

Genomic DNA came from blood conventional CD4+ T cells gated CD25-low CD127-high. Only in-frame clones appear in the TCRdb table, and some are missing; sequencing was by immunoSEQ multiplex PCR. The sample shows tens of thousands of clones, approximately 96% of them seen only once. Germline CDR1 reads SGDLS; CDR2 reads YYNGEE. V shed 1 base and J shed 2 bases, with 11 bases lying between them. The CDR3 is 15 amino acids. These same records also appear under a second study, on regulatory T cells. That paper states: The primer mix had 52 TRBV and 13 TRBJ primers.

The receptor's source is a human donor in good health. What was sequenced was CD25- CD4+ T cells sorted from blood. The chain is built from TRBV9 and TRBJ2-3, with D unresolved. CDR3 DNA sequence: TGTGCCAGCAGCGTATTCGGGTCATACACAGATACGCAGTATTTT. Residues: CASSVFGSYTDTQYF.